This is a list of T cell receptor beta chains from one sample in a study of cytomegalovirus exposure and HLA in healthy donors. Using immunoSEQ multiplex PCR, the repertoire was profiled, and TCRdb retains in-frame clones only, with some absent. The table lists about 360,000 clones, around 86% of them singletons, with roughly 0.82% in the top ten. Material for sequencing was PBMCs. These receptors came from a woman aged 18-29 years in good health and CMV-seronegative. Each CDR3 is given with its conserved first and last residue. A D gene is named only where the DNA matches it firmly. Clone size appears in some rows only: once, few, many, or a class for an expanded clone.

size	V	D	J	DNA	CDR3
-	TRBV2	TRBD2	TRBJ2-2	TGTGCCAGCAGTGAGGAAGCGGGGGGGACCCAGGGCGGGGAGCTGTTTTTT	CASSEEAGGTQGGELFF
-	TRBV29-1	-	TRBJ1-1	TGCAGCGTACCCGACAGGACGAACACTGAAGCTTTCTTT	CSVPDRTNTEAFF
-	TRBV5-4	-	TRBJ2-3	TGTGCCAGCAGCTTGGACAGGGACACAGATACGCAGTATTTT	CASSLDRDTDTQYF
-	TRBV11-2	-	TRBJ2-4	TGTGCCAGCAGCCTAGAAGCAGGGGACATTCAGTACTTC	CASSLEAGDIQYF
-	TRBV7-8	-	TRBJ2-1	TGTGCCAGCAGCTTAAGGCGGGACAATGAGCAGTTCTTC	CASSLRRDNEQFF
-	TRBV11-2	TRBD1	TRBJ1-4	TGTGCCAGCAGGGCCGGGACAGGGGTAGAGGAAAAACTGTTTTTT	CASRAGTGVEEKLFF
-	TRBV2	TRBD1	TRBJ1-2	TGTGCCAGCAGTGACTGGACAGGGACCCCTGGCTACACCTTC	CASSDWTGTPGYTF
-	TRBV27	TRBD1	TRBJ1-5	TGTGCCAGCAGACCCGACAGGACAGGGGGAGGTCAGCCCCAGCATTTT	CASRPDRTGGGQPQHF
-	TRBV5-5	-	TRBJ1-2	TGTGCCAGCAGCTTGGATGGGGCCCCCTATGGCTACACCTTC	CASSLDGAPYGYTF
-	TRBV30	-	TRBJ2-3	TGTGCCTGGACCCGGACTCAAACAGATACGCAGTATTTT	CAWTRTQTDTQYF
once	TRBV2	-	TRBJ2-4	TGTGCCAGCAGTCGACAGGACCCCGGAAACATTCAGTACTTC	CASSRQDPGNIQYF
-	TRBV7-2	-	TRBJ2-3	TGTGCCAGCACCCTACTAGTTCGCACAGATACGCAGTATTTT	CASTLLVRTDTQYF
-	TRBV9	TRBD2	TRBJ2-2	TGTGCCAGCAGCGAACTAGCGGGTGCCACCGGGGAGCTGTTTTTT	CASSELAGATGELFF